This T cell receptor (beta chain) originates from a study of blood T cell repertoires in COVID-19. Study-wide context: In each case, the material was cDNA or gDNA derived from T cells, B-cell-depleted T cells, or PBMCs.

Per the germline V gene, CDR1 is SEHNR and CDR2 is FQNEAQ (reference sequence). The CDR3 is 15 amino acids. With 3 bases clipped from V and 1 base from J, the junction kept 2 bases outside the gene matches. TCRdb's copy holds only in-frame clones and misses some; the assay was immunoSEQ multiplex PCR. The sample includes over 110,000 clones, 88% of them seen just once. The TCR sequence derives from a human donor in a cohort sampled during active COVID-19. The sequencing sample was made of peripheral blood. The chain combines TRBV7-9 with TRBJ2-2, with TRBD1 identical over 7 bases. CDR3 sequence reads: CASSLGQKNTGELFF. The DNA for the CDR3 is TGTGCCAGCAGCTTGGGACAGAAGAACACCGGGGAGCTGTTTTTT.